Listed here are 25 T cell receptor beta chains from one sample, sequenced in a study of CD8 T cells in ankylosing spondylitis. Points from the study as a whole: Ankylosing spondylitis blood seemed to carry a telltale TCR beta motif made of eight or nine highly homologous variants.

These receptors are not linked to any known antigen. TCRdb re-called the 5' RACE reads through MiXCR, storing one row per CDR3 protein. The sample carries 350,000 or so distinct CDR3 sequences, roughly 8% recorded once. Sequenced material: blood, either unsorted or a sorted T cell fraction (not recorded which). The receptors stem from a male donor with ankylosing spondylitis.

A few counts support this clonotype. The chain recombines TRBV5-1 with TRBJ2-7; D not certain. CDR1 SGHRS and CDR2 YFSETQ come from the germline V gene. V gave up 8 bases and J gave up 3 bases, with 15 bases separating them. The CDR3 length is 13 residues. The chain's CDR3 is CASRVTPGYEQYF. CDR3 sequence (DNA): TGCGCCAGTCGCGTTACGCCGGGCTACGAGCAGTACTTC.

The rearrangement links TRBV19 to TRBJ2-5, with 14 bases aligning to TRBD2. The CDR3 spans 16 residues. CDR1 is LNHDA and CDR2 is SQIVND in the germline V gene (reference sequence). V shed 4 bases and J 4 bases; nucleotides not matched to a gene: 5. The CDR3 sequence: CASSTPGLAGAETQYF. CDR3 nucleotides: TGTGCCAGTAGTACCCCGGGACTAGCGGGAGCAGAGACCCAGTACTTC.

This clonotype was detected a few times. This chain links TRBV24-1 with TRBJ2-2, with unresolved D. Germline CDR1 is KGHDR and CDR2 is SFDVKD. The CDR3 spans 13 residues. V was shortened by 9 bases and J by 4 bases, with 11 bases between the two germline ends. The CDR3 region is CATLDGTTGELFF. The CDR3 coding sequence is TGTGCCACCCTGGACGGAACCACCGGGGAGCTGTTTTTT.

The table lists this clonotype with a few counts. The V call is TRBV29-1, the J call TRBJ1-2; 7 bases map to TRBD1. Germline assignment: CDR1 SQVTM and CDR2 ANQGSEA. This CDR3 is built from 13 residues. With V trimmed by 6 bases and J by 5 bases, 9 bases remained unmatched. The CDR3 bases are TGCAGCGTCGGGACAGCCCGAGAGTATGGCTACACCTTC. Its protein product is CSVGTAREYGYTF.

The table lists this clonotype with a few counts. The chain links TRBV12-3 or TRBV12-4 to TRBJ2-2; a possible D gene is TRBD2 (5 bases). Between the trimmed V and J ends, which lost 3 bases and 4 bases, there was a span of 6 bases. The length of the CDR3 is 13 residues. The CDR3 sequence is CASSFAGTGELFF. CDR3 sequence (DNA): TGTGCCAGCAGTTTCGCGGGCACCGGGGAGCTGTTTTTT.

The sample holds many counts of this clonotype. For the CDR3, the DNA is TGTGCCAGCAGTCCCGCCTGGGGCAGGGACAATGAGCAGTTCTTC. Encoded protein: CASSPAWGRDNEQFF. The V call is TRBV27, the J call TRBJ2-1, with D possibly TRBD1 on 5 matching bases. The CDR3 length is 15 residues. The ends were cut back, 5 bases at V and 5 bases at J, with 16 bases in the middle. Germline CDR1 and CDR2: MNHEY and SMNVEV (reference sequence).

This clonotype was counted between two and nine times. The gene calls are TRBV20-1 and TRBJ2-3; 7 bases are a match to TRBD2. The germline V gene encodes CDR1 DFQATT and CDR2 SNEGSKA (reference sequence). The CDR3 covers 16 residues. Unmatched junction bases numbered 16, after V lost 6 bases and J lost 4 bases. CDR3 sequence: CSARSPLAGGADTQYF. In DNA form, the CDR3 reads TGCAGTGCCCGTAGCCCTTTAGCGGGTGGTGCAGATACGCAGTATTTT.

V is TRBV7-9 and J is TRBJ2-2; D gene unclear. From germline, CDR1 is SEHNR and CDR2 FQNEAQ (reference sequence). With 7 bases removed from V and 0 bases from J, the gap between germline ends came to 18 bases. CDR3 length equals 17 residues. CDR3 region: CASNTARNPANTGELFF. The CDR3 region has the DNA TGTGCCAGCAACACCGCGAGGAACCCCGCGAACACCGGGGAGCTGTTTTTT.

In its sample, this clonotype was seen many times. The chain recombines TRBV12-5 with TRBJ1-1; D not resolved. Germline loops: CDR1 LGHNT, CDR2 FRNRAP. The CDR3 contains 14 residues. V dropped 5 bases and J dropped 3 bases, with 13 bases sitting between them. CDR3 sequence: CASGAELGHTEAFF. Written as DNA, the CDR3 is TGTGCTAGTGGTGCTGAGTTAGGGCACACTGAAGCTTTCTTT.

CDR3 coding DNA: TGTGCCAGCAGCCCCGAGATATGGAACACTGAAGCTTTCTTT. This sequence encodes CASSPEIWNTEAFF. The chain links TRBV12-3 or TRBV12-4 to TRBJ1-1; the D is unclear. Trimming cost V 6 bases and J 1 base, with 12 bases left between them. The CDR3 is 14 amino acids.

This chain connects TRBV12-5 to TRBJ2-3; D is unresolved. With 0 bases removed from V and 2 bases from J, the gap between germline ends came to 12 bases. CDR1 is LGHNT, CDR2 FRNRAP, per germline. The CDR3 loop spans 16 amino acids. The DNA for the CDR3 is TGTGCTAGTGGTTTGGTACTCGGAGACCTCACAGATACGCAGTATTTT. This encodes CASGLVLGDLTDTQYF.

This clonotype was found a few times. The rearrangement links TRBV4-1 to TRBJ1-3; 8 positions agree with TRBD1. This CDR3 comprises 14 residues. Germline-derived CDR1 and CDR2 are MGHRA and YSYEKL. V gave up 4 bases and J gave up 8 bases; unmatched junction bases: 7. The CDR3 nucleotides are TGCGCCAGCAGCCTCAGGGGGCAACAGGACACCATATATTTT. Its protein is CASSLRGQQDTIYF.

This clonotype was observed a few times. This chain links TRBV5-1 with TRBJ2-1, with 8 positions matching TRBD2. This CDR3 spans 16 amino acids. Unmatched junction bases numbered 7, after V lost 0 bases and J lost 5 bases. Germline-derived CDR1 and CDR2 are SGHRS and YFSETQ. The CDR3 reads CASSLAGGRGNNEQFF. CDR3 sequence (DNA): TGCGCCAGCAGCTTGGCGGGGGGGCGGGGGAACAATGAGCAGTTCTTC.

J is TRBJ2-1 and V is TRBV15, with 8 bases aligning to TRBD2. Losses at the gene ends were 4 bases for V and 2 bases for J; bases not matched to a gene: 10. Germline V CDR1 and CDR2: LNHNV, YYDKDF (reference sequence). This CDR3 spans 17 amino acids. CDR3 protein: CATSTYLSGTTYNEQFF. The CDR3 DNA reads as TGTGCCACCAGCACGTATCTTAGCGGGACTACCTACAATGAGCAGTTCTTC.

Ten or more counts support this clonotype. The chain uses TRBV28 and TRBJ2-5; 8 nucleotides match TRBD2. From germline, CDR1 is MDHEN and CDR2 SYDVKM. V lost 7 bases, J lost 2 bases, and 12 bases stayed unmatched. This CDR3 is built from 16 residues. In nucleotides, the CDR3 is TGTGCCAGCAACCTCGGAAGCGGGAGACCACAAGAGACCCAGTACTTC. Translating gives CASNLGSGRPQETQYF.

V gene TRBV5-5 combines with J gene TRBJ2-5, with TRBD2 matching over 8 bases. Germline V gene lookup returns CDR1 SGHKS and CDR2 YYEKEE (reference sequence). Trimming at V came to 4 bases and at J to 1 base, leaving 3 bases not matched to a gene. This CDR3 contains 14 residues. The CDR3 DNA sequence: TGTGCCAGCAGCACTAGCGGAACCCAAGAGACCCAGTACTTC. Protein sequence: CASSTSGTQETQYF.

The CDR3 spells CAISQGVALSYEQYF. CDR3 DNA: TGTGCCATCAGTCAAGGGGTTGCCCTATCCTACGAGCAGTACTTC. The rearrangement links TRBV10-3 to TRBJ2-7, with D possibly TRBD1 on 5 matching bases. Germline-derived CDR1 and CDR2 are ENHRY and SYGVKD. This CDR3 comprises 15 residues. The ends were cut back, 5 bases at V and 1 base at J, with 15 bases in the middle.

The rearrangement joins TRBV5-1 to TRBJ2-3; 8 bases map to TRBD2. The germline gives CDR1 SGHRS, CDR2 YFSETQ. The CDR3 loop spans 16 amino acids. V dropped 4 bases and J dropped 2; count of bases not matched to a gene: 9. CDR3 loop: CASSGASGGNTDTQYF. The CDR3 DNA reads TGCGCCAGCAGCGGGGCCTCGGGGGGGAACACAGATACGCAGTATTTT. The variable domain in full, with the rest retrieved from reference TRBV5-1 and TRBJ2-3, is KAGVTQTPRYLIKTRGQQVTLSCSPISGHRSVSWYQQTPGQGLQFLFEYFSETQRNKGNFPGRFSGRQFSNSRSEMNVSTLELGDSALYLCASSGASGGNTDTQYFGPGTRLTVL.

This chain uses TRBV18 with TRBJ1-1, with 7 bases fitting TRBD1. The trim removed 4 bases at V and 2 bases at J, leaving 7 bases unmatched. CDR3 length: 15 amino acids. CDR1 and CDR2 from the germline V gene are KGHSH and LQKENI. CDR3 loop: CASSLSTGVNTEAFF. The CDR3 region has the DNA TGTGCCAGCTCACTAAGCACAGGGGTTAACACTGAAGCTTTCTTT. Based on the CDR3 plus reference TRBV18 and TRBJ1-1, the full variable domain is NAGVMQNPRHLVRRRGQEARLRCSPMKGHSHVYWYRQLPEEGLKFMVYLQKENIIDESGMPKERFSAEFPKEGPSILRIQQVVRGDSAAYFCASSLSTGVNTEAFFGQGTRLTVV.

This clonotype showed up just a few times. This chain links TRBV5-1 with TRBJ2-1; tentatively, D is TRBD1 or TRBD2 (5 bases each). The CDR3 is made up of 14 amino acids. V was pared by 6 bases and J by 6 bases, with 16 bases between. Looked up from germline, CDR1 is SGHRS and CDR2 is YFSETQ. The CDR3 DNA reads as TGCGCCAGCAACTCGGGACGAGCGTTCAATGAGCAGTTCTTC. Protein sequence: CASNSGRAFNEQFF. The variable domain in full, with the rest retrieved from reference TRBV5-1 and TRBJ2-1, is KAGVTQTPRYLIKTRGQQVTLSCSPISGHRSVSWYQQTPGQGLQFLFEYFSETQRNKGNFPGRFSGRQFSNSRSEMNVSTLELGDSALYLCASNSGRAFNEQFFGPGTRLTVL.

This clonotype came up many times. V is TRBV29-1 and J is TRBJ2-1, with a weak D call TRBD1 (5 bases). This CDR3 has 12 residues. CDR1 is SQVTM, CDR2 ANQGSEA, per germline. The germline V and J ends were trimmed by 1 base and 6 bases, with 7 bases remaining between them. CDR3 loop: CSVEGGGNEQFF. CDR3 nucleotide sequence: TGCAGCGTTGAAGGGGGCGGCAATGAGCAGTTCTTC.

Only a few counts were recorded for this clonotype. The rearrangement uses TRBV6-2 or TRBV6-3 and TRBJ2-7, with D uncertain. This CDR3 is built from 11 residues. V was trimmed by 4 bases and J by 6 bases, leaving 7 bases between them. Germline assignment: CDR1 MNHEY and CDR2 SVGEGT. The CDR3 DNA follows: TGTGCCAGCAGTTCCATTACCGAGCAGTACTTC. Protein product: CASSSITEQYF.

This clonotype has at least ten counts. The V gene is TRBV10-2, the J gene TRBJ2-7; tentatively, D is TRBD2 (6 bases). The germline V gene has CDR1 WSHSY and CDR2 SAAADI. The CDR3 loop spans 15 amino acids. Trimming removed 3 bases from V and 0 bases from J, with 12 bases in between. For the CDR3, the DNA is TGCGCCAGCAGTGATTGGAGGGCGCTCTCCTACGAGCAGTACTTC. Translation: CASSDWRALSYEQYF.

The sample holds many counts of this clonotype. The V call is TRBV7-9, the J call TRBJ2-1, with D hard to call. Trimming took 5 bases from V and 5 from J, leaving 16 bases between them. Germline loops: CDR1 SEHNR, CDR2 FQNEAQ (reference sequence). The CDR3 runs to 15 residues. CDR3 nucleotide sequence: TGTGCCAGCAGCCCCCCAGCAGCGAGCCACAATGAGCAGTTCTTC. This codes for CASSPPAASHNEQFF.

CDR3 nucleotide sequence: TGCAGTGCTATTCCGGGAGACTCCTACGAGCAGTACTTC. It encodes CSAIPGDSYEQYF. V gene TRBV20-1 combines with J gene TRBJ2-7, with D possibly TRBD2 on 6 matching bases. V was trimmed by 4 bases and J by 0 bases, leaving 10 bases between them. Germline V CDR1 and CDR2: DFQATT, SNEGSKA (reference sequence). The CDR3 length is 13 residues.